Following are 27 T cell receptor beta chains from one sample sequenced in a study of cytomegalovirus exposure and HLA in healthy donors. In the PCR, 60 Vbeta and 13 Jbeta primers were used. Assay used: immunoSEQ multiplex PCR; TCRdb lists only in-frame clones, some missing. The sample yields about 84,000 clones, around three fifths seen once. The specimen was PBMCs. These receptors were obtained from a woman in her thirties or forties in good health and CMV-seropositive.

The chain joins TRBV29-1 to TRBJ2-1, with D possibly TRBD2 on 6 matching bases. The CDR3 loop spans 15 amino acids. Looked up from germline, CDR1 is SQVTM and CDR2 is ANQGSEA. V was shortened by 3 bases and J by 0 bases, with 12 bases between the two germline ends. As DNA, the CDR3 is TGCAGCGTTGAGGGAGGCCTGAGCTCCTACAATGAGCAGTTCTTC. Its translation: CSVEGGLSSYNEQFF.

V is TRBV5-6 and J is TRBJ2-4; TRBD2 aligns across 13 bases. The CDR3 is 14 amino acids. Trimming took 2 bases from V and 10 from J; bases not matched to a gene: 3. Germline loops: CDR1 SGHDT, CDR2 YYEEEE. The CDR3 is CASSFGTSGAIQYF. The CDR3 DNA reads TGTGCCAGCAGCTTTGGGACTAGCGGGGCGATTCAGTACTTC.

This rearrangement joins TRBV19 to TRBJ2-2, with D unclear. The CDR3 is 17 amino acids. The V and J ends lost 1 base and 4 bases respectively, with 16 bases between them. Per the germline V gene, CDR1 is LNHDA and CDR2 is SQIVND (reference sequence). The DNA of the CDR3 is TGTGCCAGTAGTATAGGCTCCGAAAGACACACCACCGGGGAGCTGTTTTTT. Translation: CASSIGSERHTTGELFF. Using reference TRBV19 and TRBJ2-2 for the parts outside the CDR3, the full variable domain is DGGITQSPKYLFRKEGQNVTLSCEQNLNHDAMYWYRQDPGQGLRLIYYSQIVNDFQKGDIAEGYSVSREKKESFPLTVTSAQKNPTAFYLCASSIGSERHTTGELFFGEGSRLTVL.

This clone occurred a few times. CDR3 nucleotide sequence: TGTGCCATCAGTGAGTCGAGGTTAGAGGGGGACACTGAAGCTTTCTTT. Translating it yields CAISESRLEGDTEAFF. The V call is TRBV10-3, the J call TRBJ1-1, with D possibly being TRBD1 (6 bases). The V gene lost 0 bases and the J gene lost 3 bases, with 14 bases spanning the gap. This CDR3 has 16 amino acids. The germline CDR1 and CDR2 sequences are ENHRY and SYGVKD.

CDR3 DNA sequence: TGCGCCAGCCAAATGGCACCGAACTCTGGAAACACCATATATTTT. Protein sequence: CASQMAPNSGNTIYF. The V and J genes are TRBV5-1 and TRBJ1-3; D is unclear. Germline values: CDR1 SGHRS, CDR2 YFSETQ. V was shortened by 7 bases and J by 0 bases, with 14 bases between the two germline ends. The CDR3 extends over 15 amino acids. Full variable domain (rest looked up from reference TRBV5-1 and TRBJ1-3): KAGVTQTPRYLIKTRGQQVTLSCSPISGHRSVSWYQQTPGQGLQFLFEYFSETQRNKGNFPGRFSGRQFSNSRSEMNVSTLELGDSALYLCASQMAPNSGNTIYFGEGSWLTVV.

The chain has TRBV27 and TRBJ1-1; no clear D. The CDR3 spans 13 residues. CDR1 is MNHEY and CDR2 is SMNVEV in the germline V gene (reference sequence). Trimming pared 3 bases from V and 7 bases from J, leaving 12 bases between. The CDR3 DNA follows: TGTGCCAGCAGTTTCGGGGTAAGGTTTGAAGCTTTCTTT. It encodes CASSFGVRFEAFF.

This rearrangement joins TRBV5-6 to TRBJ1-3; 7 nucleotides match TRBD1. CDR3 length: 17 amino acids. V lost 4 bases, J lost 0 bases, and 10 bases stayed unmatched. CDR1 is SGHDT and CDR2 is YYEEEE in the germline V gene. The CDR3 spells CASSATGRWGSGNTIYF. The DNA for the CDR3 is TGTGCCAGCAGCGCGACAGGGCGGTGGGGCTCTGGAAACACCATATATTTT.

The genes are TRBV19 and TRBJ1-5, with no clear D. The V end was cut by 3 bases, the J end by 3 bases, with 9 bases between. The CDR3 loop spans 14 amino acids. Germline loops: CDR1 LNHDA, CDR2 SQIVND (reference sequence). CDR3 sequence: CASSIAGYNQPQHF. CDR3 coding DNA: TGTGCCAGTAGTATCGCGGGCTACAATCAGCCCCAGCATTTT.

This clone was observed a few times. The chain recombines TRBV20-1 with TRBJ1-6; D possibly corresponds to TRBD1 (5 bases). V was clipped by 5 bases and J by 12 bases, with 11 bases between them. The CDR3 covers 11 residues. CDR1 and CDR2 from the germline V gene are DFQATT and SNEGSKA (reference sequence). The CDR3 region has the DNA TGCAGTGCTCCGGGGAGGGGACCCCTCCACTTT. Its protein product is CSAPGRGPLHF.

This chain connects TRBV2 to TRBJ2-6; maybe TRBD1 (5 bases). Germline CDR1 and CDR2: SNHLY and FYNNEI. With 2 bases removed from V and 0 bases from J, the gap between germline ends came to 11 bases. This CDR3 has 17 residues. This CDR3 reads CASSETGAPSGANVLTF. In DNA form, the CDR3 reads TGTGCCAGCAGTGAAACAGGCGCCCCCTCTGGGGCCAACGTCCTGACTTTC. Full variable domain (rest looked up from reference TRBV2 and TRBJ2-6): EPEVTQTPSHQVTQMGQEVILRCVPISNHLYFYWYRQILGQKVEFLVSFYNNEISEKSEIFDDQFSVERPDGSNFTLKIRSTKLEDSAMYFCASSETGAPSGANVLTFGAGSRLTVL.

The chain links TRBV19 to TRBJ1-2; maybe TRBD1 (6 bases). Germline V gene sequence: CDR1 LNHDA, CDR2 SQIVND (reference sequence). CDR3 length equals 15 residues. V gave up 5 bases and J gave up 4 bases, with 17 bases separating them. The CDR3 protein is CASSPLQTGIYGYTF. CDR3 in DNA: TGTGCCAGTAGTCCCCTCCAGACAGGAATCTATGGCTACACCTTC.

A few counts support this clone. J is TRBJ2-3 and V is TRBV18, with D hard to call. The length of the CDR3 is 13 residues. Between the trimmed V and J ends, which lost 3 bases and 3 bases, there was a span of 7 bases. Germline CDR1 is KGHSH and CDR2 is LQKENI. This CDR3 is CASSPPMTDTQYF. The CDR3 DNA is TGTGCCAGCTCACCCCCAATGACAGATACGCAGTATTTT.

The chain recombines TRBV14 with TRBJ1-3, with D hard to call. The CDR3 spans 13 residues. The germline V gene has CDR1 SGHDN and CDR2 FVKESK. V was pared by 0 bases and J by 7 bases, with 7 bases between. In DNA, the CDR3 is TGTGCCAGCAGCCAAGAAACGGGGAACACCATATATTTT. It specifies CASSQETGNTIYF.

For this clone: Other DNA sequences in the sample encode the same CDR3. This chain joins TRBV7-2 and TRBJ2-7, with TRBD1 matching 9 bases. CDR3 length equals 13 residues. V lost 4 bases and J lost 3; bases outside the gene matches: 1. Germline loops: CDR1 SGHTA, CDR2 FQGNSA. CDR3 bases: TGTGCCAGCAGCTCGGACAGGGGCTACGAGCAGTACTTC. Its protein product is CASSSDRGYEQYF.

Here the CDR3 reads CASSQGAYRSANTGELFF. DNA of the CDR3: TGCGCCAGCAGCCAAGGTGCCTACCGTTCGGCGAACACCGGGGAGCTGTTTTTT. V gene TRBV4-3 combines with J gene TRBJ2-2; the D is unclear. The V gene's germline CDR1 is LGHNA and CDR2 YSLEER. V was pared by 1 base and J by 0 bases, with 15 bases between. CDR3 length: 18 amino acids.

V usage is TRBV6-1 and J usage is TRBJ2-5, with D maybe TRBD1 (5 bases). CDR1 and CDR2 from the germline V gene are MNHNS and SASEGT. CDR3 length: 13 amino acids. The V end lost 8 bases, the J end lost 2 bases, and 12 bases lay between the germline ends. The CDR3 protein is CASGRTSQETQYF. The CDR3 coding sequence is TGTGCCAGCGGAAGGACAAGTCAAGAGACCCAGTACTTC.

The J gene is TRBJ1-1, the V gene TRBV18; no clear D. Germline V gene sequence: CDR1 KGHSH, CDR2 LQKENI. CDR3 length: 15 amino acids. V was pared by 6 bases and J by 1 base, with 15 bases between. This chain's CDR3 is CASSLAECTNTEAFF. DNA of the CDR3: TGTGCCAGCTCCCTTGCGGAATGCACGAACACTGAAGCTTTCTTT.

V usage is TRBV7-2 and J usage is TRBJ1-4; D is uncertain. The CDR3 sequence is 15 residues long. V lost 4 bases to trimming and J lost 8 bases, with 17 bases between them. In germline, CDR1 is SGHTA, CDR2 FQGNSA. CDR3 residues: CASSSNPRAWEKLFF. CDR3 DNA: TGTGCCAGCAGCTCAAACCCGAGGGCTTGGGAAAAACTGTTTTTT.

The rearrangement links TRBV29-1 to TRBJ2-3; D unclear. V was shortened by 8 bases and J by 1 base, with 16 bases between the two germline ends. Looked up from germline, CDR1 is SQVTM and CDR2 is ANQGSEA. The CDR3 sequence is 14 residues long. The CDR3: CSTLKSGRTDTQYF. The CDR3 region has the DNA TGCAGCACCCTGAAATCAGGCCGCACAGATACGCAGTATTTT.

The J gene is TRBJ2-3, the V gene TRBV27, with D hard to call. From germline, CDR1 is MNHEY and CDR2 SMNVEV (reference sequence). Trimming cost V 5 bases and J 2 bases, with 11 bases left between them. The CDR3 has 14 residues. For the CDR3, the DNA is TGTGCCAGCAGTCCCTCCCGGGTCACAGATACGCAGTATTTT. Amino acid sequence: CASSPSRVTDTQYF.

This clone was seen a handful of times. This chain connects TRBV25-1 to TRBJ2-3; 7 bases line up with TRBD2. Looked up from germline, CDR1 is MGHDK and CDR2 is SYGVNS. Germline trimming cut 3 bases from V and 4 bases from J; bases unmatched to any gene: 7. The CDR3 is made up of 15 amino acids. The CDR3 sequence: CASSELAAVSDTQYF. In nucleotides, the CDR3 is TGTGCCAGCAGTGAGCTAGCGGCAGTGTCAGATACGCAGTATTTT.

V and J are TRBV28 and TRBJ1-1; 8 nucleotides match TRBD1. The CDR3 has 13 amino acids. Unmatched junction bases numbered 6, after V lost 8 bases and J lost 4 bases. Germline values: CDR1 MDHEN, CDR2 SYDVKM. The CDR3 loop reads CASGQGGFTEAFF. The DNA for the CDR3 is TGTGCCAGCGGACAGGGCGGGTTCACTGAAGCTTTCTTT. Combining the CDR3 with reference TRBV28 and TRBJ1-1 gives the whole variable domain DVKVTQSSRYLVKRTGEKVFLECVQDMDHENMFWYRQDPGLGLRLIYFSYDVKMKEKGDIPEGYSVSREKKERFSLILESASTNQTSMYLCASGQGGFTEAFFGQGTRLTVV.

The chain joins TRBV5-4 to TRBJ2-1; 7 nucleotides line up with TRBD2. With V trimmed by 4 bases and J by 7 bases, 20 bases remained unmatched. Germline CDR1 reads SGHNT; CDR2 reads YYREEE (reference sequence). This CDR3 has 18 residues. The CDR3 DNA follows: TGTGCCAGCAGCGCCTTCCCCCCCCGAACGGGAGGCCAAAATGAGCAGTTCTTC. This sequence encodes CASSAFPPRTGGQNEQFF. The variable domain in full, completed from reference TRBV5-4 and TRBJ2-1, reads ETGVTQSPTHLIKTRGQQVTLRCSSQSGHNTVSWYQQALGQGPQFIFQYYREEENGRGNFPPRFSGLQFPNYSSELNVNALELDDSALYLCASSAFPPRTGGQNEQFFGPGTRLTVL.

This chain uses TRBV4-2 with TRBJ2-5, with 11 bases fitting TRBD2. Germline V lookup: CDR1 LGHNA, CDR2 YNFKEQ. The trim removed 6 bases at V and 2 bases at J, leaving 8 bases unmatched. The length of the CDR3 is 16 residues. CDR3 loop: CASSRFTSGGQETQYF. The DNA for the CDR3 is TGTGCCAGCAGTCGATTTACTAGCGGGGGACAAGAGACCCAGTACTTC.

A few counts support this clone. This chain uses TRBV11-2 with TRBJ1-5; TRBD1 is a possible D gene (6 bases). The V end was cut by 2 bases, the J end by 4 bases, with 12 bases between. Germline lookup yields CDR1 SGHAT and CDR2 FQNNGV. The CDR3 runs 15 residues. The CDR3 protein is CASSLNLGGNQPQHF. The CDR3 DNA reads TGTGCCAGCAGCTTAAACCTAGGGGGAAATCAGCCCCAGCATTTT.

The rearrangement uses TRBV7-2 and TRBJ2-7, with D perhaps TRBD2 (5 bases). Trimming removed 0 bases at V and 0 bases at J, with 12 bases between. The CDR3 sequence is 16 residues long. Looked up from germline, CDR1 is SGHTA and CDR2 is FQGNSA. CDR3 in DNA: TGTGCCAGCAGCTTAGCAGCCGGGATCAGCTCCTACGAGCAGTACTTC. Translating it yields CASSLAAGISSYEQYF.

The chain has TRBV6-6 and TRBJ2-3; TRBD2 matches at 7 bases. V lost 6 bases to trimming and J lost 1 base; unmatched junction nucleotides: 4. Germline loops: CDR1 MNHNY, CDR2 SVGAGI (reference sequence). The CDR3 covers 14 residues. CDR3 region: CASRREGGTDTQYF. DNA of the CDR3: TGTGCCAGCAGGAGGGAGGGTGGCACAGATACGCAGTATTTT.